The next 15 T cell receptor beta chains were all read from a single sample in a study of cytotoxic CD8 clonotypes in ibrutinib-treated CLL. Produced via immunoSEQ multiplex PCR; TCRdb's table is partial and in-frame only. Of about 140,000 clones listed, around three quarters were seen once; the top ten hold 25% to 30%. Sample: PBMCs, taken after 12 months of ibrutinib treatment. Receptors were obtained from a human donor with chronic lymphocytic leukemia.

In this sample, this clone turned up once. The chain links TRBV28 to TRBJ2-6; 7 bases map to TRBD1. In germline, CDR1 is MDHEN, CDR2 SYDVKM. With V trimmed by 5 bases and J by 0 bases, 4 bases remained unmatched. This CDR3 region has 16 residues. CDR3 nucleotide sequence: TGTGCCAGCAGTCCGGGACAGCGCTCTGGGGCCAACGTCCTGACTTTC. It yields the protein CASSPGQRSGANVLTF.

This chain uses TRBV18 with TRBJ1-5, with D possibly being TRBD1 (6 bases). The germline gives CDR1 KGHSH, CDR2 LQKENI. V was cut by 1 base and J by 2 bases, with 15 bases left in between. The CDR3 has 17 amino acids. The CDR3 sequence: CASSPHQGTLGNQPQHF. The CDR3 region has the DNA TGTGCCAGCTCACCACATCAGGGGACGCTGGGCAATCAGCCCCAGCATTTT.

This clone appeared a single time. This chain joins TRBV27 and TRBJ2-1, with 11 bases fitting TRBD2. The V gene's germline CDR1 is MNHEY and CDR2 SMNVEV (reference sequence). The CDR3 totals 16 residues. Unmatched junction bases numbered 7, after V lost 4 bases and J lost 5 bases. CDR3 sequence: CASSSGTSGRHNEQFF. CDR3 sequence (DNA): TGTGCCAGCAGTTCGGGGACTAGCGGTAGACACAATGAGCAGTTCTTC.

This rearrangement joins TRBV19 to TRBJ1-2; perhaps TRBD1 as D (6 bases). Germline V gives CDR1 LNHDA, CDR2 SQIVND (reference sequence). Between the trimmed V and J ends, which lost 5 bases and 2 bases, there was a span of 9 bases. The CDR3 runs 13 residues. For the CDR3, the DNA is TGTGCCAGTAGTCTCGGACAGAACTATGGCTACACCTTC. This sequence encodes CASSLGQNYGYTF.

The V gene is TRBV2, the J gene TRBJ2-7, with no clear D. Germline lookup yields CDR1 SNHLY and CDR2 FYNNEI. There are 15 residues in the CDR3. With 1 base removed from V and 2 bases from J, the gap between germline ends came to 12 bases. CDR3 sequence (DNA): TGTGCCAGCAGTGAAGGATCGTATGGGACCTACGAGCAGTACTTC. This sequence encodes CASSEGSYGTYEQYF.

The rearrangement joins TRBV27 to TRBJ1-2, with D perhaps matching TRBD1 (5 bases). With 2 bases removed from V and 4 bases from J, the gap between germline ends came to 8 bases. The V gene's germline CDR1 is MNHEY and CDR2 SMNVEV (reference sequence). This CDR3 comprises 13 residues. This chain's CDR3 is CASSLEGLYGYTF. As DNA, the CDR3 is TGTGCCAGCAGTTTAGAGGGGCTCTATGGCTACACCTTC.

The chain employs TRBV9 and TRBJ2-1, with D possibly called TRBD1 or TRBD2 (6 bases each). V lost 3 bases, J lost 2 bases, and 21 bases lay in between. This CDR3 spans 18 amino acids. CDR1 is SGDLS and CDR2 is YYNGEE in the germline V gene. The CDR3 DNA sequence: TGTGCCAGCAGCGATCGAGGGGGGACTCCCCAAACCTACAATGAGCAGTTCTTC. This codes for CASSDRGGTPQTYNEQFF.

The chain has TRBV11-3 and TRBJ2-3, with 10 bases lining up with TRBD2. The V and J ends lost 4 bases and 4 bases, in that order; junction bases with no gene match: 5. Germline V lookup: CDR1 SGHNT, CDR2 YENEEA. This CDR3 spans 15 amino acids. The CDR3 loop reads CASSSSGSGADTQYF. CDR3 sequence (DNA): TGTGCCAGCAGCTCTAGCGGGAGCGGGGCAGATACGCAGTATTTT.

The chain has TRBV7-2 and TRBJ1-3; D might be TRBD1 (5 bases). Trimming removed 5 bases from V and 0 bases from J, with 23 bases in between. This CDR3 is 19 amino acids long. Per germline, CDR1 SGHTA and CDR2 FQGNSA. The CDR3 loop reads CASSPSEGTAYFSGNTIYF. CDR3 DNA sequence: TGTGCCAGCAGCCCCTCGGAAGGGACCGCTTACTTCTCTGGAAACACCATATATTTT.

This clone was counted a single time. The V call is TRBV7-9, the J call TRBJ1-1; TRBD1 is a possible D gene (6 bases). Trimming removed 5 bases from V and 5 bases from J, with 12 bases in between. The CDR3 covers 13 residues. Germline assignment: CDR1 SEHNR and CDR2 FQNEAQ (reference sequence). CDR3 sequence: CASSPRGWTEAFF. CDR3 sequence (DNA): TGTGCCAGCAGCCCCAGGGGTTGGACTGAAGCTTTCTTT.

This rearrangement joins TRBV29-1 to TRBJ1-6; no reliable D call. The CDR3 is made up of 15 amino acids. V lost 4 bases, J lost 7 bases, and 17 bases lay in between. Germline V gives CDR1 SQVTM, CDR2 ANQGSEA. The CDR3 DNA is TGCAGCGTTGGGGCTTGGGAAGAGGGCAATTCACCCCTCCACTTT. It encodes CSVGAWEEGNSPLHF.

The chain employs TRBV6-5 and TRBJ2-5; D perhaps matches TRBD1 (6 bases). Per germline, CDR1 MNHEY and CDR2 SVGAGI. The V end lost 6 bases, the J end lost 5 bases, and 13 bases lay between the germline ends. The CDR3 totals 13 residues. Written as DNA, the CDR3 is TGTGCCAGCAGGGCAAGTCAGGGGGAGACCCAGTACTTC. Protein sequence: CASRASQGETQYF.

This clone showed up just once. The rearrangement joins TRBV15 to TRBJ2-7; D gene uncertain. CDR1 LNHNV and CDR2 YYDKDF come from the germline V gene (reference sequence). V was cut by 0 bases and J by 0 bases, with 12 bases left in between. The length of the CDR3 is 16 residues. The CDR3 is CATSRESYGSSYEQYF. The CDR3 nucleotides read TGTGCCACCAGCAGAGAATCGTACGGTAGCTCCTACGAGCAGTACTTC.

The chain couples TRBV18 to TRBJ2-7, with TRBD1 matching over 9 bases. The germline V gene has CDR1 KGHSH and CDR2 LQKENI. Trimming took 8 bases from V and 1 from J; bases not matched to a gene: 12. The CDR3 loop spans 16 amino acids. This CDR3 reads CASHRPGQGPSYEQYF. In DNA form, the CDR3 reads TGTGCCAGCCACCGCCCGGGACAGGGCCCTTCCTACGAGCAGTACTTC.

This clone has just one count. This chain uses TRBV6-1 with TRBJ1-2; TRBD1 is a possible D gene (5 bases). The CDR3 consists of 15 residues. V was pared by 10 bases and J by 1 base, with 19 bases between. Germline CDR1 reads MNHNS; CDR2 reads SASEGT. This CDR3 reads CATAPRRGGNYGYTF. The CDR3 bases are TGTGCCACGGCGCCCAGAAGGGGAGGTAACTATGGCTACACCTTC.